This TCR beta chain was observed in a study of blood T cell repertoires in COVID-19. For the study at large: Acute and convalescent COVID-19 samples came from the United States, Italy and Spain. Sources were T cells, B-cell-depleted T cells, or PBMCs; the material itself was cDNA or gDNA.

Some clones are missing from TCRdb's copy, which holds only in-frame ones; the method was immunoSEQ multiplex PCR. Found here are more than 70,000 clones, roughly 84% of them singletons; the top ten hold approximately 22%. Germline assignment: CDR1 SGHVS and CDR2 FNYEAQ. Between the trimmed V and J ends, which lost 0 bases and 7 bases, there was a span of 13 bases. This CDR3 is built from 16 residues. The rearrangement links TRBV7-6 to TRBJ1-6; D may be TRBD1 (6 bases). Sequenced sample: peripheral blood. The origin of this receptor is a woman of 80 years or more in a cohort sampled during active or convalescent COVID-19. CDR3 amino acids: CASSLAPLQGNSPLHF. CDR3 in DNA: TGTGCCAGCAGCTTAGCCCCACTCCAGGGGAATTCACCCCTCCACTTT. Using reference TRBV7-6 and TRBJ1-6 for the parts outside the CDR3, the full variable domain is GAGVSQSPRYKVTKRGQDVALRCDPISGHVSLYWYRQALGQGPEFLTYFNYEAQQDKSGLPNDRFSAERPEGSISTLTIQRTEQRDSAMYRCASSLAPLQGNSPLHFGNGTRLTVT.